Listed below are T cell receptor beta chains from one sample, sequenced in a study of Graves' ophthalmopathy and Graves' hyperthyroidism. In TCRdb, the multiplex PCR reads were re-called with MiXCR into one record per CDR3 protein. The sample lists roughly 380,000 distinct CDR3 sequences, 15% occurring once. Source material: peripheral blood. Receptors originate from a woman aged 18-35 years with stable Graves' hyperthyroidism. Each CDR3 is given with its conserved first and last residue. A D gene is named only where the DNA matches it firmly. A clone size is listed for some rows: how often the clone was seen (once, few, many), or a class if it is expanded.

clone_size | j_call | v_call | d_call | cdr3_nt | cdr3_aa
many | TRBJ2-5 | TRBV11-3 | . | TGTGCCAGCAGCCCAACGCCACGGGGGACCCAGTACTTC | CASSPTPRGTQYF
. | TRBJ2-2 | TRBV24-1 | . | TGTGCCACCAGGGGGGAAACAACGAACACCGGGGAGCTGTTTTTT | CATRGETTNTGELFF
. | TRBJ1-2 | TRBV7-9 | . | TGTGCCAGCAGCTTTGGGCATGGCTACACCTTC | CASSFGHGYTF
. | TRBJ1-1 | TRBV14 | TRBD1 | TGTGCCAGCAGCCAGCTCCCACCGACAGGGCGTTCTCGGAACACTGAAGCTTTCTTT | CASSQLPPTGRSRNTEAFF
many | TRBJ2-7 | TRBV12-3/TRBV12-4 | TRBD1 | TGTGCCAGCAGTTCCCAAGGACAGGGGACCTACGAGCAGTACTTC | CASSSQGQGTYEQYF
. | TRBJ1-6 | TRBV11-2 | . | TGTGCCAGCAGCTTTCGGGGATCCATCTATAATTCACCCCTCCACTTT | CASSFRGSIYNSPLHF
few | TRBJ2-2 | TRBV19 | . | TGTGCCAGTACCCCGGGGAGGGGGGGAACCGGGGAGCTGTTTTTT | CASTPGRGGTGELFF
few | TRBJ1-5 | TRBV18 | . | TGTGCCAGCTCCGAGTTAAGGGATACGAAATATAGCAATCAGCCCCAGCATTTT | CASSELRDTKYSNQPQHF
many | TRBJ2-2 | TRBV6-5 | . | TGTGCCAGCAGTTACGACGGTGCCGGGGAGCTGTTTTTT | CASSYDGAGELFF
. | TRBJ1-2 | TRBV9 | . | TGTGCCAGCAGCCCTGACAGAGCCTCTAACTATGGCTACACCTTC | CASSPDRASNYGYTF
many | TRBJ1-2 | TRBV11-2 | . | TGTGCCAGCAGCCCGGGACCGATTAACTATGGCTACACCTTC | CASSPGPINYGYTF
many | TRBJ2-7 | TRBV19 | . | TGTGCCAGTAGTACGTCCGCGGGGAGGTGGGCCTACGAGCAGTACTTC | CASSTSAGRWAYEQYF
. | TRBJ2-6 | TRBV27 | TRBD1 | TGTGCCAGCAGTTCCCAGGGGGCCGGGGCCAACGTCCTGACTTTC | CASSSQGAGANVLTF
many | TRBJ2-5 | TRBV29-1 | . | TGCAGCGTTGAAGATCTGGGAAGTTTAAGCGAGACCCAGTACTTC | CSVEDLGSLSETQYF
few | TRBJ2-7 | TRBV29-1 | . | TGCAGCGCCTGGGACACCCGGCGGGAGCAGTACTTC | CSAWDTRREQYF
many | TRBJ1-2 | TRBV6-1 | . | TGTGCCAGCAGATCGACCCCCACGGGGCCTCGGGATGGCTACACCTTC | CASRSTPTGPRDGYTF
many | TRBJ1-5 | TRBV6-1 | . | TGTGCCAGCAGCCTCAGGGAAGACCAGCCCCAGCATTTT | CASSLREDQPQHF
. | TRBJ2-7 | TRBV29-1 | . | TGCAGCGTTGCGGGGACGAGCTCCTACGAGCAGTACTTC | CSVAGTSSYEQYF
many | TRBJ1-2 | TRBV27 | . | TGTGCCAGCAGTCCCCCCAGAATTGACCCCTTTGGTTATGGCTACACCTTC | CASSPPRIDPFGYGYTF
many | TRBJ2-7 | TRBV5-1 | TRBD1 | TGCGCCAGCAGCTTGCCCCGACAGGGTGGTTGGTCCTACGAGCAGTACTTC | CASSLPRQGGWSYEQYF
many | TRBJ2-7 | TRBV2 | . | TGTGCCAGCAGTGAAAAGGCTGACCATCCCTACGAGCAGTACTTC | CASSEKADHPYEQYF
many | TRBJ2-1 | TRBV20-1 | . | TGCAGTGCTTTGGTTACCGGGCCCAGCAATGAGCAGTTCTTC | CSALVTGPSNEQFF
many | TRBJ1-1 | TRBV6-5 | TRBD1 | TGTGCCAGCAGTTACCCCACAGGGGAGAACACTGAAGCTTTCTTT | CASSYPTGENTEAFF
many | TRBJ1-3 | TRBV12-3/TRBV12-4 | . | TGTGCCAGCAGTTTCGCCAGGGACTTATCTGGAAACACCATATATTTT | CASSFARDLSGNTIYF
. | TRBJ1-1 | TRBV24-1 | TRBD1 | TGTGCCACCAGTTTGGGGGGACAGGTGAATGAAGCTTTCTTT | CATSLGGQVNEAFF
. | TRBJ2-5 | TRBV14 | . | TGTGCCAGCAGCCAAGATAATAGACTGGAAGCCCAGTACTTC | CASSQDNRLEAQYF
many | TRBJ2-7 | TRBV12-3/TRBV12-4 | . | TGTGCCAGCACTTTCAACGGGGGCGAGCAGTACTTC | CASTFNGGEQYF
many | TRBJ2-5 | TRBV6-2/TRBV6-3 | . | TGTGCCAGCAGCTCCACCCAAGAGACCCAGTACTTC | CASSSTQETQYF
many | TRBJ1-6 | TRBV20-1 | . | TGCAGTGCGCCAGGCCAGGGGACTATTTCACCCCTCCACTTT | CSAPGQGTISPLHF
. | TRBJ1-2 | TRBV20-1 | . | TGCAGTGCTAGAGATCAGGGCGGTGGCTACACCTTC | CSARDQGGGYTF
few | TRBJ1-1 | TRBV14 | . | TGTGCCAGCAGCCGGGGAAGAACTGAAGCTTTCTTT | CASSRGRTEAFF
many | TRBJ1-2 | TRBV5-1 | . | TGCGCCAGCAGCTTCACAGGGCTGCTATGGACCTTC | CASSFTGLLWTF
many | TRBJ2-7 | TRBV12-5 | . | TGTGCTAGTGGTTTAGTGGGGATGGGGCGCGACGAGCAGTACTTC | CASGLVGMGRDEQYF
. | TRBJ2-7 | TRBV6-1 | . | TGTGCCAGCATGGCGTCAATGAGCTCCTACGAGCAGTACTTC | CASMASMSSYEQYF
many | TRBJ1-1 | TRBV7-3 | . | TGTGCCAGCAGCTTAAGGGGGGGCATGAACACTGAAGCTTTCTTT | CASSLRGGMNTEAFF
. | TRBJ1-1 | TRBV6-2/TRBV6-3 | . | TGTGCCAGCACCAGACCGGGCGGGGCATGGAACACTGAAGCTTTCTTT | CASTRPGGAWNTEAFF
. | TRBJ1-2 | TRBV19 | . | TGTGCCAGTAGTTATCCGGCCGGGGGCTATGGCCACACCTTC | CASSYPAGGYGHTF
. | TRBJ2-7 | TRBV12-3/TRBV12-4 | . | TGTGCCAGCAGTCCGATAGGGGTGGACTACGAGCAGTACTTC | CASSPIGVDYEQYF
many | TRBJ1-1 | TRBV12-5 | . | TGTGCTAGTGGTTTGCCCTCCGGCAGGGTGTTCACTGAAGCTTTCTTT | CASGLPSGRVFTEAFF
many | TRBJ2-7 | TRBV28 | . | TGTGCCAGCAGTTCATCAACAGGGATCCACGAGCAGTACTTC | CASSSSTGIHEQYF
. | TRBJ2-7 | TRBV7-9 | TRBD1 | TGTGCCAGCAGCTACGGGGCAGGGGGCTACGAGCAGTACTTC | CASSYGAGGYEQYF
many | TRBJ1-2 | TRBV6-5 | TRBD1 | TGTGCCAGCAGTTCGACAGGGTTCTTCTATGGCTACACCTTC | CASSSTGFFYGYTF
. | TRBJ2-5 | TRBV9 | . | TGTGCCAGCAGCGTAGACGTGTCTCAAGAGACCCAGTACTTC | CASSVDVSQETQYF
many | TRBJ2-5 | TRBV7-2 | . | TGTGCCAGCAGCTTAGGGTTGCGAGAGACCCAGTACTTC | CASSLGLRETQYF
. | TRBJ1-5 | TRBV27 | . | TGTGCCAGCAGTTTCGGCCCTCGGAGGGAACAGGCCCAGCATTTT | CASSFGPRREQAQHF
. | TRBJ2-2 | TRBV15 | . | TGTGCCACCAGCAGAGATAGGGAAGCCGGGGAGCTGTTTTTT | CATSRDREAGELFF
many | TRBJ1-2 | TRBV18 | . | TGTGCCAGCTCCGTCGACACCGACTATGGCTACACCTTC | CASSVDTDYGYTF
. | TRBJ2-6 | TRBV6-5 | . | TGTGCCAGCAGTTACGCGTCCTCTGGGGCCAACGTCCTGACTTTC | CASSYASSGANVLTF
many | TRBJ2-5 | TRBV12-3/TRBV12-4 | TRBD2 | TGTGCCTCCGGGACTAGCGCCAAAGAGACCCAGTACTTC | CASGTSAKETQYF
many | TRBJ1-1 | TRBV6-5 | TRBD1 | TGTGCCAGCAGTTCCAAGGGGGCGCTGAGCACTGAAGCTTTCTTT | CASSSKGALSTEAFF
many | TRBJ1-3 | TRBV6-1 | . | TGTGCCAGCAGTGAAGAGGGGCGAAACACCATATATTTT | CASSEEGRNTIYF
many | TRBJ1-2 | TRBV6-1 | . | TGTGCCAGCAGCGCGGAGGTTGGCGGCTACACCTTC | CASSAEVGGYTF
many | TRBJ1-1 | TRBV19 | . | TGTGCCAGTAGTATTCCCCAGGGTGAAGCTTTCTTT | CASSIPQGEAFF
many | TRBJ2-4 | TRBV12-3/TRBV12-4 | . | TGTGCCAGCAGCTTAAAGGGGGTTCAAGGCAAAAACATTCAGTACTTC | CASSLKGVQGKNIQYF